This T cell receptor (beta chain) was documented in a study of shared clonotypes between healthy human individuals (dated by TCRdb to about 2020). As for the study more broadly: The cohort included three men and a couple of women between 18 and 49 years of age. Leukapheresis yielded between about 0.94 and 9 billion PBMCs per donor. For each donor, three plates each were used for CD4 naive and CD4 memory, two plates were used for CD8 naive, and one plate was used for CD8 memory. To estimate repertoire size and how much clonotype sharing occurs between individuals, the study deeply sequenced the blood TCR repertoires of five healthy adults. To increase sequencing depth and limit assay-specific biases, different laboratories used diverse techniques to prepare libraries and sequence TCR repertoires.

Overall study results and their limits: Pairwise subsampling led to the expectation that sequencing depth would affect the degree of clonotype sharing among donors. Sampling was limited to blood, and TCR repertoires in tissue likely differ from TCR repertoires in blood. Even with the large sequencing depth, rarefaction of the sorted-subset datasets indicated that sequencing was incomplete. When a handful of donors were compared, the shared fraction of clonotypes was roughly 5% for naive CD4, over 3% for naive CD8, more than 2% for memory CD4, and less than 0.45% for memory CD8. Larger estimated clonotype richness was generally found for naive subsets than for memory subsets. Compared with non-shared clonotypes, clonotypes shared by all four sorted-subset donors had higher generation probabilities. The genetic and exposure-history diversity represented was limited by the small number of donors.

Concerning this clone: The target of this receptor is not known. The sample holds no much larger clone one base away, and base qualities are not on file.

V is cut back by 1 base and J by 2 bases, with 5 bases in the junction unmatched. The CDR3 holds 16 amino acids from the cysteine to the phenylalanine. The only DNA kept is the CDR3, 48 bases in frame from the first base. As encoded in the germline V gene, CDR1 is SGHTA while CDR2 is FQGTGA. TCR CDR3 regions were amplified from genomic DNA by multiplex PCR using the deep immunoSEQ assay. Extracted genomic DNA from each cell subset was distributed evenly across all wells of several immunoSEQ 96-well plates, and each plate was treated as a replicate. For sorted subsets, each replicate PCR was loaded with roughly 200 ng genomic DNA, equivalent to 30,000 or so T cell genomes. The purified libraries were quantified using a Qubit 3.0 fluorometer, sized with a Bioanalyzer 2100, and then quantified again using the KAPA Library Quantification kit. Each immunoSEQ 96-well plate was sequenced on its own single-read 150-cycle Illumina NextSeq 550 flow cell. The authors' analysis ran thus. Because only junctional sequences without quality scores were contained in the immunoSEQ output, filtering matching that applied to full-length reads could not be performed. Sequences were annotated with PyIR, a Python wrapper for IgBLAST v1.9, and V/J genes and CDR3 were assigned using IMGT germline references. Reads were filtered out if the reads had weak V/J assignments (E-value above 1e-6), no CDR3, stop codons, out-of-frame junctions, or ambiguous translated residues. V3J clonotypes were defined by identical inferred V gene, J gene, and CDR3 amino acid sequence. Percentage overlap between repertoires was computed as shared unique clonotypes divided by the size of the smaller repertoire. RTK rarefaction, the Chao1 estimator, and Recon v2.1 estimates of unobserved clonotypes were used to assess repertoire richness. OLGA was used to compute generation probabilities for all TCRbeta clonotypes that the gDNA method yielded from a few donors. TCRdb took this table from immuneACCESS and kept in-frame rearrangements with V and J called. Such tables lack part of the clones; where checked against another copy, unresolved V genes explain under half of the gap, and the rest is unexplained. The V and J calls and clone size are taken from that table; D and trimming were inferred from the DNA. The sample contains about 2.5 million clones, less than 95% of them found a single time. The top ten constitute roughly 0.34% of the sample.

Healthy HIV-negative adults with no recently reported acute infections or vaccinations were included as donors. All donors were Caucasian adults living in Nashville, Tennessee, USA. Magnetic negative selection was used to enrich CD4+ T cells, after which naive cells were positively selected on CD45RA and the negative fraction became the memory subset. Blood was collected by leukapheresis, and PBMCs were isolated by Ficoll-Histopaque density gradient centrifugation and then cryopreserved in liquid nitrogen vapor phase. Purity and quantity of every magnetically sorted T cell population were checked by analytical flow cytometry. Each sorted fraction had its genomic DNA isolated and then quantified by UV absorbance on a Nanodrop 2000c.

The clonotype was recovered from a man between 18 and 35 years old in good health. Some clones in this sample may be carry-over from other donors' samples. The sequencing sample was made of naive CD4+ T cells from PBMCs. This specimen's cell subset or site label, per the study, means: CD45RA+ positively selected. This chain joins TRBV7-3 to TRBJ2-7; 10 bases in between match TRBD2. The sequenced DNA: TGTGCCAGCAGCTTAAACCCCCTAGCGGGAGCCTACGAGCAGTACTTC. Its protein product is CASSLNPLAGAYEQYF.